Presented here are 2 T cell receptor beta chains from one specimen sequenced in a study of T cells in Graves' hyperthyroidism and ophthalmopathy. RNA transcripts gave rise to amplified TCR beta CDR3 regions. RT-PCR in the first round (using the HTBI primer set) targeted the TCR CDR3. TCRdb analysed the multiplex PCR reads with MiXCR anew, one entry per CDR3 protein. The repertoire holds about 200,000 distinct CDR3 sequences, with 15% to 20% as singletons. Sequenced material: blood. These receptors were taken from a man between 40 and 49 years old with Graves' hyperthyroidism.

The table lists this clonotype with a few counts. CDR3 in DNA: TGTGCCAGCAATGAGCGGGGCTCCGGTACCGGGGAGCTGTTTTTT. It yields the protein CASNERGSGTGELFF. The V gene is TRBV28, the J gene TRBJ2-2, with 7 bases lining up with TRBD2. The CDR3 is 15 residues long. Germline CDR1 MDHEN, CDR2 SYDVKM. Trimming removed 7 bases from V and 5 bases from J; junction bases left unmatched: 10.

This clonotype was counted ten times or more. V gene TRBV7-9 combines with J gene TRBJ2-1; 14 nucleotides match TRBD2. With V trimmed by 5 bases and J by 1 base, 4 bases remained unmatched. This CDR3 contains 17 residues. In germline, CDR1 is SEHNR, CDR2 FQNEAQ (reference sequence). The CDR3 DNA sequence: TGTGCCAGCAGCACAGGACTAGCGGGGGGTTCCTACAATGAGCAGTTCTTC. The encoded protein is CASSTGLAGGSYNEQFF.